Each of the 14 T cell receptor beta chains below was sequenced from the same sample in a study of T cells in Graves' hyperthyroidism and ophthalmopathy. Amplification of TCR beta CDR3 regions was performed using RNA transcripts as template. TCR CDR3 regions were first amplified by RT-PCR with HTBI primers. MiXCR was run by TCRdb on the multiplex PCR reads, yielding one entry per CDR3 protein. The table includes 600,000 to 650,000 distinct CDR3 sequences, 15% to 20% detected once. The material sequenced was blood. The receptor source for this set is a woman in her 30s with Graves' hyperthyroidism.

V gene TRBV28 combines with J gene TRBJ2-5, with D perhaps being TRBD1 or TRBD2 (5 bases each). Looked up from germline, CDR1 is MDHEN and CDR2 is SYDVKM. V lost 6 bases to trimming and J lost 4 bases, with 24 bases between them. This CDR3 contains 17 residues. Here the CDR3 reads CASRGEPQNQRGETQYF. In DNA, the CDR3 is TGTGCCAGCAGGGGGGAGCCGCAAAACCAAAGGGGAGAGACCCAGTACTTC.

The table lists this clonotype with many counts. The chain is built from TRBV6-2 or TRBV6-3 and TRBJ2-7; weak D call: TRBD1 (6 bases). Trimming cost V 8 bases and J 2 bases, with 7 bases left between them. CDR1 MNHEY and CDR2 SVGEGT come from the germline V gene. The CDR3 has 11 amino acids. CDR3 bases: TGTGCCAGCGCAGGGGCCTACGAGCAGTACTTC. Amino acids: CASAGAYEQYF.

This clonotype was observed many times. V usage is TRBV28 and J usage is TRBJ2-1, with a weak D call TRBD2 (5 bases). Trimming stripped 6 bases from V and 12 bases from J, with 15 bases between. Germline V gene data show CDR1 as MDHEN and CDR2 as SYDVKM. The CDR3 consists of 12 residues. DNA for the CDR3: TGTGCCAGCAGCTACACTAGGGATGGGCAGTTCTTC. Protein sequence: CASSYTRDGQFF.

This clonotype came up many times. The rearrangement joins TRBV2 to TRBJ2-1; TRBD2 matches 9 bases. The CDR3 contains 14 residues. CDR1 SNHLY and CDR2 FYNNEI come from the germline V gene. J was trimmed by 4 bases and V by 8 bases; bases with no gene match: 6. This CDR3 reads CASQPGLAYNEQFF. CDR3 nucleotides: TGTGCCAGCCAACCGGGACTAGCTTACAATGAGCAGTTCTTC.

This clonotype was seen at least ten times. The chain is built from TRBV15 and TRBJ1-4, with D possibly being TRBD1 (6 bases). Germline-derived CDR1 and CDR2 are LNHNV and YYDKDF (reference sequence). Trimming removed 5 bases from V and 8 bases from J, with 18 bases in between. This CDR3 has 15 amino acids. The CDR3 region has the DNA TGTGCCACCAGCGCGCAACAGGGTGTTGGCGAAAAACTGTTTTTT. Translated: CATSAQQGVGEKLFF.

The chain recombines TRBV18 with TRBJ2-1, with 7 bases matching TRBD2. Losses at the gene ends were 1 base for V and 4 bases for J; bases not matched to a gene: 7. The V gene's germline CDR1 is KGHSH and CDR2 LQKENI. This CDR3 spans 16 amino acids. The CDR3 DNA is TGTGCCAGCTCACCACTGGGAGGGGCTTTTTACAATGAGCAGTTCTTC. It translates to CASSPLGGAFYNEQFF.

This clonotype has at least ten counts. This chain joins TRBV28 and TRBJ1-2, with TRBD1 matching 7 bases. The CDR3 loop spans 17 amino acids. V lost 3 bases, J lost 8 bases, and 18 bases stayed unmatched. CDR1 is MDHEN, CDR2 SYDVKM, per germline. For the CDR3, the DNA is TGTGCCAGCAGTTTCTCTATGGGGCCGACAGGGTTAGGAGGCTACACCTTC. The encoded protein is CASSFSMGPTGLGGYTF.

This clonotype was picked up many times. The V gene is TRBV9, the J gene TRBJ2-7, with TRBD1 as a possible D gene (5 bases). Germline CDR1 is SGDLS and CDR2 is YYNGEE. The CDR3 totals 14 residues. Trimming took 0 bases from V and 3 from J, leaving 10 bases between them. CDR3 DNA sequence: TGTGCCAGCAGCGTAGAAGCAGGGCGCTACGAGCAGTACTTC. Encoded protein: CASSVEAGRYEQYF.

This clonotype was seen at least ten times. The chain uses TRBV7-3 and TRBJ2-2; 8 bases are shared with TRBD1. CDR3 length: 14 amino acids. After removal of 5 bases from V and 4 bases from J, the junction contained 3 bases not matched to a gene. Germline V gene data show CDR1 as SGHTA and CDR2 as FQGTGA. This CDR3 reads CASSETGGTGELFF. CDR3 sequence (DNA): TGTGCCAGCAGCGAAACAGGGGGCACCGGGGAGCTGTTTTTT.

This clonotype was picked up many times. The J gene is TRBJ2-3, the V gene TRBV7-3, with a tentative D call TRBD2 (6 bases). The CDR3 has 15 amino acids. Germline assignment: CDR1 SGHTA and CDR2 FQGTGA. Trimming left V 4 bases short and J 5 bases short, with 16 bases between. Here the CDR3 reads CASSSTGGAVDTQYF. The CDR3, as DNA: TGTGCCAGCAGCTCCACCGGAGGGGCGGTAGATACGCAGTATTTT.

This clonotype was detected ten times or more. V usage is TRBV28 and J usage is TRBJ2-5; no clear D gene. Germline lookup yields CDR1 MDHEN and CDR2 SYDVKM. Trimming removed 7 bases at V and 4 bases at J, with 13 bases between. CDR3 length equals 13 residues. CDR3 nucleotides: TGTGCCAGCAACCGGCCGGCGTCAGAGACCCAGTACTTC. Its translation: CASNRPASETQYF. Combining the CDR3 with reference TRBV28 and TRBJ2-5 gives the whole variable domain DVKVTQSSRYLVKRTGEKVFLECVQDMDHENMFWYRQDPGLGLRLIYFSYDVKMKEKGDIPEGYSVSREKKERFSLILESASTNQTSMYLCASNRPASETQYFGPGTRLLVL.

This clonotype occurred many times. The chain employs TRBV2 and TRBJ1-1; TRBD1 matches 8 bases. Germline V lookup: CDR1 SNHLY, CDR2 FYNNEI. Trimming took 8 bases from V and 0 from J; bases not matched to a gene: 5. The CDR3 covers 14 residues. The CDR3 DNA is TGTGCCAGCGGAGGACAGGGAATGAACACTGAAGCTTTCTTT. Translation: CASGGQGMNTEAFF. The full variable domain, its missing parts supplied by reference TRBV2 and TRBJ1-1, is EPEVTQTPSHQVTQMGQEVILRCVPISNHLYFYWYRQILGQKVEFLVSFYNNEISEKSEIFDDQFSVERPDGSNFTLKIRSTKLEDSAMYFCASGGQGMNTEAFFGQGTRLTVV.

This clonotype occurred many times. CDR3 bases: TGTGCCAGCCGGGCTCTCTCCTACGAGCAGTACTTC. As protein: CASRALSYEQYF. The chain is built from TRBV6-1 and TRBJ2-7; no clear D. CDR1 is MNHNS and CDR2 is SASEGT in the germline V gene. Trimming stripped 8 bases from V and 0 bases from J, with 8 bases between. This CDR3 region has 12 residues.

This clonotype was detected many times. The genes are TRBV11-2 and TRBJ1-2, with D tentatively TRBD1 (6 bases). In germline, CDR1 is SGHAT, CDR2 FQNNGV. This CDR3 has 13 amino acids. The V and J ends lost 5 bases and 8 bases respectively, with 15 bases between them. The CDR3 protein is CASSHLRGDGYTF. CDR3 bases: TGTGCCAGCAGCCACCTCAGGGGAGACGGCTACACCTTC.